This TCR beta chain was observed in a study of T cell changes during pregnancy in multiple sclerosis. Method: immunoSEQ multiplex PCR; TCRdb's copy keeps in-frame clones and lacks some. This repertoire shows some 42,000 clones, nearly 90% found once; its top ten account for over 0.85%. Trimming left V 6 bases short and J 5 bases short, with 14 bases between. The germline gives CDR1 SGHVS, CDR2 FQNEAQ. The CDR3 is 13 amino acids. The receptor comes from a female donor with multiple sclerosis, enrolled in a pregnancy study. This rearrangement joins TRBV7-8 to TRBJ2-7; D is unresolved. Sequencing used CD4+ T cells from peripheral blood mononuclear cells, obtained after pregnancy. The CDR3 here is CASRYGGSDEQYF. The CDR3 bases are TGTGCCAGCAGATACGGCGGAAGCGACGAGCAGTACTTC.